A single sample gave rise to the 2 T cell receptor beta chains below, sequenced in a study of blood T cell repertoires in COVID-19. Method: immunoSEQ multiplex PCR; TCRdb's copy keeps in-frame clones and lacks some. This sample has 310,000 or so clones; 87% occur once, and the top ten carry roughly 6.3%. Sequences were obtained from PBMCs or T cells enriched from blood (not recorded which). Receptors were obtained from a woman in her forties who had recovered from COVID-19.

The genes are TRBV4-1 and TRBJ2-4; 14 bases are shared with TRBD2. This CDR3 comprises 17 residues. The V segment lost 0 bases and the J segment 8 bases; nucleotides outside the gene matches: 6. Germline CDR1 reads MGHRA; CDR2 reads YSYEKL. CDR3 amino acids: CASSQEGLAGEWDIQYF. The CDR3 region has the DNA TGCGCCAGCAGCCAAGAGGGACTAGCGGGAGAATGGGACATTCAGTACTTC.

In this sample, this clone turned up once. The chain uses TRBV20-1 and TRBJ2-7, with D tentatively TRBD2 (6 bases). V lost 6 bases, J lost 4 bases, and 10 bases lay in between. Germline-derived CDR1 and CDR2 are DFQATT and SNEGSKA (reference sequence). The CDR3 runs to 11 residues. Written as DNA, the CDR3 is TGCAGTGCCCCGGGGGATTACGAGCAGTACTTC. Translated: CSAPGDYEQYF.